The present T cell receptor (beta chain) was sequenced within a study of post-analysis software for immune sequencing data. Broader study findings: Samples from a shared batch, those prepared together, strongly co-clustered by F measure. The study found TRBV5-6, TRBV5-1 and TRBV20-1 among about five TRBV segments more frequent in patients than controls.

Presence of unique molecular identifiers characterized the TCR beta cDNA libraries. TCRdb used MiXCR to reprocess the PCR reads, holding one entry per CDR3 protein. The table includes about 820,000 distinct CDR3 sequences, roughly half detected once. The CDR3 totals 11 residues. The V and J ends lost 6 bases and 6 bases respectively, with 12 bases between them. Germline CDR1 DFQATT, CDR2 SNEGSKA (reference sequence). In the case of this clonotype: Its antigen is still unknown.

Source material: blood. J is TRBJ2-7 and V is TRBV20-1, with D hard to call. The TCR comes from a girl under 18 with multiple sclerosis. CDR3 protein: CSANPSSEQYF. The CDR3 DNA reads as TGCAGTGCCAACCCGTCGTCCGAGCAGTACTTC.